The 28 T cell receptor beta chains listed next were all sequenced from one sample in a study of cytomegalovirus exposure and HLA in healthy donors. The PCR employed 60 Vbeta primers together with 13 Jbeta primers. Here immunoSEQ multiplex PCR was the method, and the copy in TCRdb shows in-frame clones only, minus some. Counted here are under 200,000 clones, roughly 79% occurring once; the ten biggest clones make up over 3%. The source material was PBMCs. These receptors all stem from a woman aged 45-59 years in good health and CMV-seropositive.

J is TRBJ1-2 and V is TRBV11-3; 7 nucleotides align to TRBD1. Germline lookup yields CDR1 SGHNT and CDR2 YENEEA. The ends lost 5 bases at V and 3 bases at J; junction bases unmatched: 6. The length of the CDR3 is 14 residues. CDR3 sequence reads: CASSPRDSDYGYTF. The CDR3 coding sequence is TGTGCCAGCAGCCCCCGGGACAGCGACTATGGCTACACCTTC.

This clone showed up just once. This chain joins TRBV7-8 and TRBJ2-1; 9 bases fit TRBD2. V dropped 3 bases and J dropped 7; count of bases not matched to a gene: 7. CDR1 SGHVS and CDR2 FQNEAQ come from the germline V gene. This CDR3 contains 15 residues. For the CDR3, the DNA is TGTGCCAGCAGCTTCGCACTAGCGGGTATAAATGAGCAGTTCTTC. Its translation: CASSFALAGINEQFF.

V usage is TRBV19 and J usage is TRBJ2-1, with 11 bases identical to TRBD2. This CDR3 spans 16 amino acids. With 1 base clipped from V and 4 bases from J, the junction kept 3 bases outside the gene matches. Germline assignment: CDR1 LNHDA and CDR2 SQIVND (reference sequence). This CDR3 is CASSIGASGGYNEQFF. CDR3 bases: TGTGCCAGTAGTATAGGGGCTAGCGGGGGGTACAATGAGCAGTTCTTC.

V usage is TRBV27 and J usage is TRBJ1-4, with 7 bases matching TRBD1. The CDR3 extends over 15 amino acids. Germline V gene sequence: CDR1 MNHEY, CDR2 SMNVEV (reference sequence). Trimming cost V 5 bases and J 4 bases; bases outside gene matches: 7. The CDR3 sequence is CASSLTGVDNEKLFF. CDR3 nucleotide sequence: TGTGCCAGCAGTCTTACAGGGGTCGATAATGAAAAACTGTTTTTT.

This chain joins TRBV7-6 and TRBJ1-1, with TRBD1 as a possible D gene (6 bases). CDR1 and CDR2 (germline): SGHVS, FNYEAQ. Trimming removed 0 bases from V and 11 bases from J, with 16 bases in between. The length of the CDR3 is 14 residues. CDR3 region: CASSLAPHGGRAFF. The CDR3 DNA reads TGTGCCAGCAGCTTAGCCCCCCACGGGGGGCGGGCTTTCTTT.

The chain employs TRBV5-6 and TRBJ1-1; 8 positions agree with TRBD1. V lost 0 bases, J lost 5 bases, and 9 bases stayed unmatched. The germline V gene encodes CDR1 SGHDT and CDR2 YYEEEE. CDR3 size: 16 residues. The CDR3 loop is CASSLAPAQGGTEAFF. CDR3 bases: TGTGCCAGCAGCTTGGCCCCGGCACAGGGGGGTACTGAAGCTTTCTTT.

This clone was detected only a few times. CDR3 region: CASSIARSSTDTQYF. CDR3 nucleotides: TGTGCCAGTAGTATAGCCAGGTCCTCCACAGATACGCAGTATTTT. The rearrangement links TRBV19 to TRBJ2-3; D not certain. The CDR3 spans 15 residues. The germline V and J ends were trimmed by 1 base and 2 bases, with 10 bases remaining between them. Germline assignment: CDR1 LNHDA and CDR2 SQIVND (reference sequence).

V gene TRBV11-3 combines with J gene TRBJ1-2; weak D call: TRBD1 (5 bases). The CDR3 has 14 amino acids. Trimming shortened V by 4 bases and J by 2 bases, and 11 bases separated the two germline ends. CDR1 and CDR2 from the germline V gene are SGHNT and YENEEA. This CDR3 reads CASSSHDSNYGYTF. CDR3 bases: TGTGCCAGCAGCTCACATGACAGCAACTATGGCTACACCTTC.

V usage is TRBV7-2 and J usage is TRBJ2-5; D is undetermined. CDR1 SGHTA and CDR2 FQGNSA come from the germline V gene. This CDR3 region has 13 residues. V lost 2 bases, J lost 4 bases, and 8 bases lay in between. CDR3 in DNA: TGTGCCAGCAGCTTAATCCCCGGAGAGACCCAGTACTTC. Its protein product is CASSLIPGETQYF.

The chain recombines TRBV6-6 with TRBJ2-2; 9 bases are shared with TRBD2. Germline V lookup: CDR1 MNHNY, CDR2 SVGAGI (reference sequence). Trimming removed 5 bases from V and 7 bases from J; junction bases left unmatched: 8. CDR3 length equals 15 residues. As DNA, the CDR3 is TGTGCCAGCAGTCTACGGCGGGAGGGGGGCGGGGAGCTGTTTTTT. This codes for CASSLRREGGGELFF.

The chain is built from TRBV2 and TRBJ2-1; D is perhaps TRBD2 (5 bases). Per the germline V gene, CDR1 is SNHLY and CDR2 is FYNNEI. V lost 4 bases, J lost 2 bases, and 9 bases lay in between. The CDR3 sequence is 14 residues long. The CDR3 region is CASSGGSTYNEQFF. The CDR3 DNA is TGTGCCAGCAGTGGCGGGTCTACCTACAATGAGCAGTTCTTC.

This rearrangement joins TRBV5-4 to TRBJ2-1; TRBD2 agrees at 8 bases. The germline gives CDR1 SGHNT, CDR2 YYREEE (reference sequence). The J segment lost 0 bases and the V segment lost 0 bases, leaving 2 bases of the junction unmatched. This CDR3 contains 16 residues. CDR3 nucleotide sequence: TGTGCCAGCAGCTTGGGCGGGACTAGCTCCTACAATGAGCAGTTCTTC. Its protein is CASSLGGTSSYNEQFF.

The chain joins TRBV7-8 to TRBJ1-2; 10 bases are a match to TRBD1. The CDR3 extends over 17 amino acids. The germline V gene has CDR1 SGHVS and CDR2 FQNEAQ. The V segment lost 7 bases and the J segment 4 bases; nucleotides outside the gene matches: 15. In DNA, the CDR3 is TGTGCCAGCATCCCAGCGACCGGGACAGGGGAACTCTATGGCTACACCTTC. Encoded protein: CASIPATGTGELYGYTF.

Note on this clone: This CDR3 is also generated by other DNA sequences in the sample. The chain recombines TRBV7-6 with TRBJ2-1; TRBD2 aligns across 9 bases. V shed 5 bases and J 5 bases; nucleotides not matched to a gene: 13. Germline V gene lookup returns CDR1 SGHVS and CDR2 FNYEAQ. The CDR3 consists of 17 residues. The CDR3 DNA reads TGTGCCAGCAGCCCCCGACTGGCGGGGGGGAGCGACAATGAGCAGTTCTTC. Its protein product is CASSPRLAGGSDNEQFF.

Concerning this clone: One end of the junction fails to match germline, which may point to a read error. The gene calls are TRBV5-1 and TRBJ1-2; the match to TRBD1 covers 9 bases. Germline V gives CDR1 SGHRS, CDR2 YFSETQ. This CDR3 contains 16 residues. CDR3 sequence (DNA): TGCGCCAGCGGCTTGGGACGGGACAGGGCGGTCAATGGCTACACCTTC. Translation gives CASGLGRDRAVNGYTF.

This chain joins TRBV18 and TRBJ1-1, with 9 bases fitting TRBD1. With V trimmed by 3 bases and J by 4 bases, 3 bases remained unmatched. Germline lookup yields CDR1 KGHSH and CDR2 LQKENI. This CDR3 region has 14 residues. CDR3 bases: TGTGCCAGCTCACCGTTGGACAGGGGCACTGAAGCTTTCTTT. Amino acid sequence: CASSPLDRGTEAFF.

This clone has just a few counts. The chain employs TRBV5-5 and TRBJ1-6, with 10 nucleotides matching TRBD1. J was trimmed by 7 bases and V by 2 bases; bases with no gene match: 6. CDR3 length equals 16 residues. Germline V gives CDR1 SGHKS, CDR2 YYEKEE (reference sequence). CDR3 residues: CASSLNPGQGNSPLHF. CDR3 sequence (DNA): TGTGCCAGCAGCTTAAACCCGGGACAGGGGAATTCACCCCTCCACTTT.

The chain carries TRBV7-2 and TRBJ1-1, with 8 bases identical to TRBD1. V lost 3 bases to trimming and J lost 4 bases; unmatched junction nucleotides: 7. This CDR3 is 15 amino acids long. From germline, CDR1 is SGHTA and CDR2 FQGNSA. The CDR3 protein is CASSFSGQGGTEAFF. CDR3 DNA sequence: TGTGCCAGCAGCTTTTCAGGACAGGGCGGCACTGAAGCTTTCTTT.

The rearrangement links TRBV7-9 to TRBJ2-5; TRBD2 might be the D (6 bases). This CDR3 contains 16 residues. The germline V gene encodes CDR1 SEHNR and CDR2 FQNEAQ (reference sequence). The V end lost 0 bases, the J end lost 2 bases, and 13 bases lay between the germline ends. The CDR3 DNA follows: TGTGCCAGCAGCTTAGCGCGGGGAACAGCTCAAGAGACCCAGTACTTC. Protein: CASSLARGTAQETQYF. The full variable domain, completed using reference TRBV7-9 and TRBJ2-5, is DTGVSQNPRHKITKRGQNVTFRCDPISEHNRLYWYRQTLGQGPEFLTYFQNEAQLEKSRLLSDRFSAERPKGSFSTLEIQRTEQGDSAMYLCASSLARGTAQETQYFGPGTRLLVL.

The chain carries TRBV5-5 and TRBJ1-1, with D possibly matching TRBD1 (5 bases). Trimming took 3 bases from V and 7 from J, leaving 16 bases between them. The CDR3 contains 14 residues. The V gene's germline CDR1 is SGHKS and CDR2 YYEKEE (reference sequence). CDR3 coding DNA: TGTGCCAGCAGCTACCTTGGGGCGACCATTGAAGCTTTCTTT. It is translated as CASSYLGATIEAFF.

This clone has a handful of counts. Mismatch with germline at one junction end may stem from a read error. In nucleotides, the CDR3 is TGTGCCAGCAGCTTAGGACAGATCTCTGGGGCCAACGGCCTGACTTTC. It yields the protein CASSLGQISGANGLTF. V is TRBV7-2 and J is TRBJ2-6, with a tentative D call TRBD1 (5 bases). Per germline, CDR1 SGHTA and CDR2 FQGNSA. The CDR3 runs to 16 residues.

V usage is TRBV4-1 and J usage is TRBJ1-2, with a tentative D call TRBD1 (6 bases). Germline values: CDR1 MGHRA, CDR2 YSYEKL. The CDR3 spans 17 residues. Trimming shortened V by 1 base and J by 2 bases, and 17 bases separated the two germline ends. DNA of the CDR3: TGCGCCAGCAGCCAAGCCCTATGGGGGGGGCGAAACTATGGCTACACCTTC. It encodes CASSQALWGGRNYGYTF.

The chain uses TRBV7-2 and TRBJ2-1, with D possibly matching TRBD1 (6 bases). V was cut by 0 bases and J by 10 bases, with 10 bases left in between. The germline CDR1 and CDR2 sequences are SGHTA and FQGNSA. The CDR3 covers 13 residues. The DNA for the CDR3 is TGTGCCAGCAGCTTAGCGGGCCAGGGGGAGCAGTTCTTC. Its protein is CASSLAGQGEQFF.

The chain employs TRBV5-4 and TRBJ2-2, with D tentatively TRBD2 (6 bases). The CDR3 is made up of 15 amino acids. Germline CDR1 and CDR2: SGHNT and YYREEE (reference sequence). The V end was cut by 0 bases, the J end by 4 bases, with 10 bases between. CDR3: CASSLALAGTGELFF. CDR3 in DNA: TGTGCCAGCAGCTTGGCACTAGCAGGCACCGGGGAGCTGTTTTTT. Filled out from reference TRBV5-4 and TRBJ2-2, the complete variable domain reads ETGVTQSPTHLIKTRGQQVTLRCSSQSGHNTVSWYQQALGQGPQFIFQYYREEENGRGNFPPRFSGLQFPNYSSELNVNALELDDSALYLCASSLALAGTGELFFGEGSRLTVL.

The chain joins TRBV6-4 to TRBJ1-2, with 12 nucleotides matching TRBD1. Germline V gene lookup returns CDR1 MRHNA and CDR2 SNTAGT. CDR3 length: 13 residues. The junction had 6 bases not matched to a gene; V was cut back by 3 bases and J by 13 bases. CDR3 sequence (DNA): TGTGCCAGCAGTGAGGGACAGGGGGCCCCGGCCACCTTC. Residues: CASSEGQGAPATF.

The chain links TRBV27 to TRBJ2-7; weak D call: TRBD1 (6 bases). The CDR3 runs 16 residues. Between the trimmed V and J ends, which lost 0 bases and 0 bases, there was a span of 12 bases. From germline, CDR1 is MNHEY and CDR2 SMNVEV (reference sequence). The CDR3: CASSLSRTAFSYEQYF. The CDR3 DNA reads TGTGCCAGCAGTTTATCGCGGACAGCCTTCTCCTACGAGCAGTACTTC.

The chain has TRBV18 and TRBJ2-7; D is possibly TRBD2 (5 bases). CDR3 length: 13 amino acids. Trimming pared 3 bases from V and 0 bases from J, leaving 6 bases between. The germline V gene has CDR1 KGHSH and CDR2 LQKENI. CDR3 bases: TGTGCCAGCTCACCGGAGGTCTCCTACGAGCAGTACTTC. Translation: CASSPEVSYEQYF.

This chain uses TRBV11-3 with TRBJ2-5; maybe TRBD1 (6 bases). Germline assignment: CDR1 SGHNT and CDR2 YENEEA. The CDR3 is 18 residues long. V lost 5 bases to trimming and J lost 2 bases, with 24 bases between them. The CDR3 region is CASSQIWLGSRGQETQYF. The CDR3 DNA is TGTGCCAGCAGCCAGATTTGGCTGGGATCGAGGGGGCAAGAGACCCAGTACTTC.